What follows are 19 T cell receptor beta chains derived from one specimen sequenced in a study of glioma-infiltrating T cells (dated by TCRdb to about 2016). TCRdb records Illumina MiSeq as the sequencer. TCR alpha and beta CDR3 regions were amplified with the iRepertoire nested amplicon-rescue multiplex PCR (arm-PCR) platform from RNA. TCRdb cleaned the public reads at Q25 with fastp, built clones with MiXCR and kept in-frame beta chains. Every CDR3 protein is listed once, alongside the most common genes and DNA of its rows. This sample is represented by under 200,000 distinct CDR3 sequences; approximately 40% of them were singletons. 5.2% of the sample is held by the ten biggest clonotypes. Sequencing was carried out using glioma tissue, nonneoplastic brain tissue, or PBMCs (not recorded which). The receptor set was obtained from a human donor with low-grade glioma or glioblastoma, undergoing nonglioma brain surgery, or in good health (not recorded which).

This clonotype was counted ten times or more. This chain links TRBV20-1 with TRBJ2-3; maybe TRBD2 (6 bases). The CDR3 is 13 residues long. Germline CDR1 and CDR2: DFQATT and SNEGSKA (reference sequence). The V gene lost 6 bases and the J gene lost 7 bases, with 17 bases spanning the gap. Here the CDR3 reads CSAGTGAQNTQYF. The CDR3 DNA follows: TGCAGTGCAGGGACTGGGGCACAAAATACGCAGTATTTT.

This chain joins TRBV2 and TRBJ2-3, with D perhaps matching TRBD2 (6 bases). Deletions cut 6 bases from V and 0 bases from J, with 19 bases between. Germline lookup yields CDR1 SNHLY and CDR2 FYNNEI. The CDR3 runs 17 residues. The CDR3 is CASSPPGLAGSTDTQYF. CDR3 DNA sequence: TGTGCCAGCAGCCCACCGGGACTTGCGGGTAGCACAGATACGCAGTATTTT.

The chain carries TRBV10-3 and TRBJ2-1; no reliable D call. This CDR3 is 14 amino acids long. The V end was cut by 5 bases, the J end by 7 bases, with 15 bases between. Germline values: CDR1 ENHRY, CDR2 SYGVKD. The CDR3 protein is CAISHPRLPNEQFF. DNA for the CDR3: TGTGCCATCAGTCACCCAAGACTGCCAAATGAGCAGTTCTTC.

A remark on this clonotype: Possible read error: a much larger clone is one base away. A read error is likely, as this CDR3 ends without the conserved phenylalanine or tryptophan. The gene calls are TRBV28 and TRBJ2-1; 9 bases line up with TRBD2. The CDR3 consists of 14 residues. CDR1 is MDHEN, CDR2 SYDVKM, per germline. The V gene end was trimmed by 4 bases and the J gene end by 7 bases; junction bases not matched to a gene: 5. In DNA, the CDR3 is TGTGCCAGCAGTTCAGTAGCGGGAGAAAATGAGCAGTTCTTA. Translating gives CASSSVAGENEQFL.

This clonotype appeared many times. The genes are TRBV3-1 and TRBJ2-3, with TRBD1 as a possible D gene (5 bases). Germline V gene lookup returns CDR1 LGHDT and CDR2 YNNKEL (reference sequence). The CDR3 runs 15 residues. V was pared by 0 bases and J by 8 bases, with 15 bases between. CDR3 in amino acids: CASSQEVRGLGTQYF. CDR3 nucleotide sequence: TGTGCCAGCAGCCAAGAAGTAAGGGGTTTGGGTACGCAGTATTTT.

The V call is TRBV7-9, the J call TRBJ2-3; D assignment may be TRBD1 or TRBD2 (5 bases each). Deletions cut 0 bases from V and 2 bases from J, with 9 bases between. CDR1 is SEHNR and CDR2 is FQNEAQ in the germline V gene (reference sequence). This CDR3 comprises 15 residues. The CDR3 DNA follows: TGTGCCAGCAGCTTAGCAGGGACCAACACAGATACGCAGTATTTT. Encoded protein: CASSLAGTNTDTQYF. Full variable domain (outside the CDR3, taken from reference TRBV7-9 and TRBJ2-3): DTGVSQNPRHKITKRGQNVTFRCDPISEHNRLYWYRQTLGQGPEFLTYFQNEAQLEKSRLLSDRFSAERPKGSFSTLEIQRTEQGDSAMYLCASSLAGTNTDTQYFGPGTRLTVL.

V is TRBV18 and J is TRBJ1-2; D possibly corresponds to TRBD1 (5 bases). Germline CDR1 is KGHSH and CDR2 is LQKENI. V lost 1 base, J lost 8 bases, and 17 bases lay in between. This CDR3 contains 15 residues. CDR3: CASSPRIWGSGGYTF. Written as DNA, the CDR3 is TGTGCCAGCTCACCACGAATATGGGGCTCGGGAGGCTACACCTTC.

The chain is built from TRBV6-6 and TRBJ1-5; D is ambiguous. The V end was cut by 1 base, the J end by 7 bases, with 8 bases between. Germline values: CDR1 MNHNY, CDR2 SVGAGI (reference sequence). The CDR3 consists of 13 residues. The CDR3 nucleotides are TGTGCCAGCAGTTACTATGGTAACCAGCCCCAGCATTTT. It encodes CASSYYGNQPQHF.

The chain recombines TRBV28 with TRBJ1-1; 9 positions match TRBD1. The CDR3 contains 14 residues. Germline CDR1 MDHEN, CDR2 SYDVKM. This CDR3 reads CVSIRDRGGTEAFF. As DNA, the CDR3 is TGTGTTAGCATCCGCGACAGGGGGGGTACTGAAGCTTTCTTT.

On this clonotype itself: One base away lies a much larger clone, so this may be a sequencing read error. The rearrangement joins TRBV11-2 to TRBJ2-3; D gene uncertain. Germline V gene lookup returns CDR1 SGHAT and CDR2 FQNNGV. Trimming pared 2 bases from V and 2 bases from J, leaving 11 bases between. This CDR3 region has 15 residues. The CDR3 coding sequence is TGTGCCAGCAGCTTATGGATCCCCAACACAGATACGCAGTATTTT. Its protein is CASSLWIPNTDTQYF.

As to this clonotype: In this CDR3 the conserved last residue, phenylalanine or tryptophan, is missing, so a read error is likely. It is unclear where the CDR3 begins or ends on the DNA, so no DNA is shown, and the CDR3 is as TCRdb lists it. The chain joins TRBV28 to TRBJ1-1. The length of the CDR3 is 9 amino acids, counting both ends. CDR1 is MDHEN, CDR2 SYDVKM, per germline. The CDR3 loop is CARSLDLQG.

The chain couples TRBV2 to TRBJ2-1; D is perhaps TRBD2 (6 bases). The germline V and J ends were trimmed by 5 bases and 0 bases, with 14 bases remaining between them. CDR3 length: 16 residues. Germline loops: CDR1 SNHLY, CDR2 FYNNEI. The CDR3 spells CASSSSSASSYNEQFF. DNA of the CDR3: TGTGCCAGCAGTTCATCTAGCGCGAGCTCCTACAATGAGCAGTTCTTC.

Points on this clonotype: Since a much larger clone is just one base distant, this may be a read error. The chain links TRBV6-1 to TRBJ2-1; maybe TRBD2 (5 bases). The germline CDR1 and CDR2 sequences are MNHNS and SASEGT. CDR3 size: 14 residues. V was shortened by 8 bases and J by 10 bases, with 21 bases between the two germline ends. The CDR3 coding sequence is TGTGCCAGCTCCAGGAGCCGGGCAGCGGTAGAGCAGTTCTTC. Translating gives CASSRSRAAVEQFF.

This clonotype came up once. A read error may explain this, as a much larger clone is one base away. The gene calls are TRBV6-5 and TRBJ2-1; D is unclear. Germline CDR1 reads MNHEY; CDR2 reads SVGAGI. The CDR3 consists of 16 residues. As DNA, the CDR3 is TGTGCCAGCAGTTATAATTTCCTCCTCCCTTCCAATGAGAAGTTCTTC. The encoded protein is CASSYNFLLPSNEKFF.

The table lists this clonotype with many counts. The rearrangement joins TRBV15 to TRBJ2-1; the match to TRBD2 covers 14 bases. Germline assignment: CDR1 LNHNV and CDR2 YYDKDF (reference sequence). The CDR3 spans 17 residues. J lost 9 bases, V lost 1 base, and 8 bases had no gene match. The CDR3, as DNA: TGTGCCACCAGCAGAGCTGGACTAGCGGGAGGTAGTAGTGAGCAGTTCTTC. Translated: CATSRAGLAGGSSEQFF.

A remark on this clonotype: Possible read error: a much larger clone is one base away. The chain carries TRBV28 and TRBJ2-4; 8 bases match TRBD2. Germline-derived CDR1 and CDR2 are MDHEN and SYDVKM. The CDR3 has 15 amino acids. After removal of 5 bases from V and 6 bases from J, the junction contained 9 bases not matched to a gene. The CDR3 DNA is TGTGCCAGCAGTCTGATAGCGGGACTGGGAAACATTCAGTACTTC. Residues: CASSLIAGLGNIQYF. Filled out from reference TRBV28 and TRBJ2-4, the complete variable domain reads DVKVTQSSRYLVKRTGEKVFLECVQDMDHENMFWYRQDPGLGLRLIYFSYDVKMKEKGDIPEGYSVSREKKERFSLILESASTNQTSMYLCASSLIAGLGNIQYFGAGTRLSVL.

The CDR3 sequence is CASSYARAGNGELFF. The CDR3 DNA is TGTGCCAGCAGCTATGCCAGGGCCGGGAACGGGGAGCTGTTTTTT. This sequence joins TRBV2 and TRBJ2-2; tentatively, D is TRBD1 or TRBD2 (5 bases each). The CDR3 covers 15 residues. The V end lost 6 bases, the J end lost 7 bases, and 18 bases lay between the germline ends. Germline V gene lookup returns CDR1 SNHLY and CDR2 FYNNEI.

The chain combines TRBV27 with TRBJ1-6, with 7 positions matching TRBD1. Per the germline V gene, CDR1 is MNHEY and CDR2 is SMNVEV (reference sequence). The CDR3 consists of 15 residues. V shed 5 bases and J 7 bases; nucleotides not matched to a gene: 8. CDR3 sequence (DNA): TGTGCCAGCAGTCCCTCGGGACAGATAAATTCACCCCTCCACTTT. Translated: CASSPSGQINSPLHF.

The J gene is TRBJ2-7, the V gene TRBV6-1; 14 nucleotides line up with TRBD2. Germline V CDR1 and CDR2: MNHNS, SASEGT. The CDR3 extends over 15 amino acids. V trimming: 9 bases; J trimming: 9 bases; junction bases outside the gene matches: 13. CDR3 region: CARSPGLAGAVSQYF. The CDR3 DNA reads TGTGCCAGAAGTCCGGGACTAGCGGGAGCTGTCTCGCAGTACTTC.